This TCR beta chain appears in the sequencing data of a study of T cell clones after liver transplantation. This table comes from immunoSEQ multiplex PCR, and its TCRdb copy is limited to in-frame clones, with some not included. The repertoire has approximately 72,000 clones, 90% of them found once; the top ten carry roughly 3%. Trimming cost V 0 bases and J 6 bases; bases outside gene matches: 13. This CDR3 has 18 residues. Per germline, CDR1 SGHNT and CDR2 YENEEA. V is TRBV11-3 and J is TRBJ2-1; 8 bases are a match to TRBD1. The sample consisted of CD4+ T cells from blood, taken before liver transplant. This receptor was obtained from a human donor who received a liver transplant. The CDR3 nucleotides are TGTGCCAGCAGCTTAGATCTTTTTTTAGGACAGGGTCCCAATGAGCAGTTCTTC. The encoded protein is CASSLDLFLGQGPNEQFF.